These 10 T cell receptor beta chains came from one sample sequenced in a study of shared clonotypes between healthy human individuals. The assay was immunoSEQ multiplex PCR, and TCRdb's table has in-frame clones only and misses some. The sample has some 2,500,000 clones, 85% to 95% seen once. Sequencing was done on a sample of naive CD4+ T cells from PBMCs. Sample subset: CD45RA+ positively selected. The receptors stem from a young man in good health. Some clones in this sample may be carry-over from other donors' samples.

This chain uses TRBV7-2 with TRBJ1-1; D not resolved. V lost 5 bases and J lost 7, with 14 bases in between. The CDR3 is 13 residues long. Germline V lookup: CDR1 SGHTA, CDR2 FQGNSA. The CDR3 region is CASSLRYGSEAFF. The CDR3 nucleotides read TGTGCCAGCAGCCTGAGATATGGAAGTGAAGCTTTCTTT.

The count of this clone is one. This chain connects TRBV15 to TRBJ1-1, with D hard to call. The CDR3 spans 14 residues. Trimming removed 0 bases from V and 4 bases from J, with 9 bases in between. Looked up from germline, CDR1 is LNHNV and CDR2 is YYDKDF (reference sequence). The CDR3 loop reads CATSRERSGTEAFF. The CDR3 region has the DNA TGTGCCACCAGCAGAGAACGGAGCGGCACTGAAGCTTTCTTT.

The V and J genes are TRBV4-2 and TRBJ2-1; 8 nucleotides align to TRBD1. Germline CDR1 and CDR2: LGHNA and YNFKEQ. The CDR3 length is 17 residues. V dropped 0 bases and J dropped 4; count of bases not matched to a gene: 8. The CDR3 sequence: CASSQDLGTGGYNEQFF. CDR3 nucleotide sequence: TGTGCCAGCAGCCAAGATCTCGGAACAGGGGGATACAATGAGCAGTTCTTC.

The V call is TRBV18, the J call TRBJ2-2; no clear D. The CDR3 totals 14 residues. The V end lost 3 bases, the J end lost 0 bases, and 5 bases lay between the germline ends. The germline V gene encodes CDR1 KGHSH and CDR2 LQKENI. Written as DNA, the CDR3 is TGTGCCAGCTCACCCATCTCGAACACCGGGGAGCTGTTTTTT. Translation: CASSPISNTGELFF.

V gene TRBV27 combines with J gene TRBJ1-1; unclear D gene. The CDR3 covers 16 residues. The V and J ends lost 5 bases and 0 bases respectively, with 16 bases between them. Germline V gene sequence: CDR1 MNHEY, CDR2 SMNVEV (reference sequence). The CDR3 DNA reads as TGTGCCAGCAGTGGAGGACGGGCAATACTGAACACTGAAGCTTTCTTT. Its translation is CASSGGRAILNTEAFF.

This chain uses TRBV5-1 with TRBJ1-1, with D maybe TRBD1 (6 bases). The CDR3 sequence is 16 residues long. Germline lookup yields CDR1 SGHRS and CDR2 YFSETQ. Trimming removed 4 bases from V and 1 base from J, with 17 bases in between. The CDR3 nucleotides read TGCGCCAGCAGCGGGCCCGGGGACACTTCGAACACTGAAGCTTTCTTT. This codes for CASSGPGDTSNTEAFF.

The J gene is TRBJ2-5, the V gene TRBV4-1; tentatively, D is TRBD2 (6 bases). Germline CDR1 reads MGHRA; CDR2 reads YSYEKL. The CDR3 consists of 14 residues. V was cut by 4 bases and J by 4 bases, with 13 bases left in between. The CDR3 nucleotides are TGCGCCAGCAGCCGGGCCGGGACTGGAGAGACCCAGTACTTC. Its protein is CASSRAGTGETQYF.

This rearrangement joins TRBV28 to TRBJ2-1; TRBD2 agrees at 13 bases. Germline V CDR1 and CDR2: MDHEN, SYDVKM. V dropped 6 bases and J dropped 5; count of bases not matched to a gene: 7. The CDR3 is 16 amino acids. CDR3 in amino acids: CASRASGLAGDNEQFF. The CDR3 coding sequence is TGTGCCAGCAGGGCCAGCGGACTAGCGGGAGACAATGAGCAGTTCTTC.

The chain recombines TRBV1 with TRBJ2-5; the tabulated D call, TRBD2, remains unverified against the DNA. TRBV1 is an annotated pseudogene. This CDR3 has 16 amino acids. DNA for the CDR3: TGCACCAGCAGCCAAGATGCGGATCTTGTAGAAGAGACCCAGTACTTC. Its protein is CTSSQDADLVEETQYF.

The J gene is TRBJ2-7, the V gene TRBV11-2; a possible D gene is TRBD2 (6 bases). Between the trimmed V and J ends, which lost 3 bases and 2 bases, there was a span of 20 bases. The CDR3 is 17 residues long. Germline CDR1 is SGHAT and CDR2 is FQNNGV. The CDR3 DNA follows: TGTGCCAGCAGCTTTTTAGTGGGAGGCCCCGCCCCCTACGAGCAGTACTTC. Residues: CASSFLVGGPAPYEQYF.